A single sample gave rise to the 21 T cell receptor beta chains below, sequenced in a study of OX40 agonist ivuxolimab in advanced cancers. Data came from immunoSEQ multiplex PCR; TCRdb stores just in-frame clones and leaves some out. The sample lists tens of thousands of clones, 75% to 90% seen once, with about 0.52% in the top ten. Sequences were derived from CD4+ or CD8+ T cells sorted from blood, sampled in a trial of the OX40 agonist ivuxolimab. The receptors shown here come from an adult with an advanced solid tumor such as melanoma, head and neck, liver or kidney cancer.

Here the CDR3 reads CASSLDISGNYNEQFF. The CDR3 bases are TGCGCCAGCAGCTTGGATATTAGCGGAAATTACAATGAGCAGTTCTTC. The chain employs TRBV5-1 and TRBJ2-1; possible D gene TRBD2, 6 bases. This CDR3 has 16 residues. V lost 0 bases and J 4 bases, leaving 14 bases between the germline ends. Germline CDR1 reads SGHRS; CDR2 reads YFSETQ.

The chain carries TRBV18 and TRBJ2-7; 7 bases agree with TRBD1. Germline values: CDR1 KGHSH, CDR2 LQKENI. With 5 bases clipped from V and 6 bases from J, the junction kept 10 bases outside the gene matches. The CDR3 runs to 14 residues. CDR3 sequence (DNA): TGTGCCAGCTCAATTAGACAGGGCCAGGCCGAGCAGTACTTC. Translating it yields CASSIRQGQAEQYF.

In its sample, this clone was seen once. The V gene is TRBV6-5, the J gene TRBJ1-2, with 9 bases aligning to TRBD1. The CDR3 consists of 13 residues. In germline, CDR1 is MNHEY, CDR2 SVGAGI. After removal of 4 bases from V and 5 bases from J, the junction contained 2 bases not matched to a gene. CDR3 sequence reads: CASSLDRGYGYTF. The CDR3 DNA follows: TGTGCCAGCAGTTTGGACAGGGGATATGGCTACACCTTC.

V usage is TRBV18 and J usage is TRBJ1-4; D unresolved. Trimming stripped 3 bases from V and 5 bases from J, with 13 bases between. The CDR3 contains 15 residues. Per the germline V gene, CDR1 is KGHSH and CDR2 is LQKENI. CDR3 in amino acids: CASSPEAGENEKLFF. CDR3 nucleotides: TGTGCCAGCTCACCTGAGGCAGGCGAGAATGAAAAACTGTTTTTT.

The rearrangement joins TRBV19 to TRBJ2-5, with 8 bases identical to TRBD2. The ends lost 9 bases at V and 4 bases at J; junction bases unmatched: 7. This CDR3 is built from 13 residues. Germline assignment: CDR1 LNHDA and CDR2 SQIVND (reference sequence). The CDR3 here is CASTRAGVETQYF. CDR3 DNA sequence: TGTGCCAGCACGAGAGCGGGGGTAGAGACCCAGTACTTC.

The genes are TRBV28 and TRBJ2-1, with 9 nucleotides matching TRBD2. The CDR3 length is 16 residues. The germline CDR1 and CDR2 sequences are MDHEN and SYDVKM. The V gene end was trimmed by 2 bases and the J gene end by 4 bases; junction bases not matched to a gene: 6. The CDR3 DNA is TGTGCCAGCAGTTTAATGCGGGGGGGCCCTTACAATGAGCAGTTCTTC. This translates into CASSLMRGGPYNEQFF.

V usage is TRBV7-3 and J usage is TRBJ2-3, with TRBD2 identical over 7 bases. Per germline, CDR1 SGHTA and CDR2 FQGTGA. V shed 4 bases and J 4 bases; nucleotides not matched to a gene: 8. The CDR3 is made up of 15 amino acids. The CDR3 region has the DNA TGTGCCAGCAGCTCAAATTCAGGGAGGGCAGATACGCAGTATTTT. Its protein is CASSSNSGRADTQYF.

The chain links TRBV28 to TRBJ1-6; D gene uncertain. The CDR3 has 12 residues. Deletions cut 3 bases from V and 11 bases from J, with 8 bases between. In germline, CDR1 is MDHEN, CDR2 SYDVKM. The CDR3 here is CASSFSGAPLHF. The CDR3 DNA reads TGTGCCAGCAGTTTCAGTGGGGCACCCCTCCACTTT.

This clone showed up just once. The chain combines TRBV7-9 with TRBJ2-7, with TRBD1 as a possible D gene (5 bases). CDR3 size: 15 residues. V lost 4 bases and J lost 2, with 15 bases in between. Germline V CDR1 and CDR2: SEHNR, FQNEAQ (reference sequence). The CDR3 DNA reads as TGTGCCAGCAGCTCAGACAGAGATAATCCCTACGAGCAGTACTTC. It specifies CASSSDRDNPYEQYF.

The chain uses TRBV7-2 and TRBJ2-7; a possible D gene is TRBD1 (6 bases). Germline lookup yields CDR1 SGHTA and CDR2 FQGNSA. The CDR3 totals 14 residues. V lost 2 bases, J lost 0 bases, and 8 bases lay in between. Written as DNA, the CDR3 is TGTGCCAGCAGCTTATGGGGGCACTCCTACGAGCAGTACTTC. This translates into CASSLWGHSYEQYF.

The chain carries TRBV10-2 and TRBJ1-3; no clear D. V was shortened by 3 bases and J by 0 bases, with 6 bases between the two germline ends. The V gene's germline CDR1 is WSHSY and CDR2 SAAADI. The CDR3 sequence is 14 residues long. The CDR3 DNA reads as TGCGCCAGCAGTGACGTAATCTCTGGAAACACCATATATTTT. It is translated as CASSDVISGNTIYF.

The chain employs TRBV19 and TRBJ1-5; 7 positions agree with TRBD1. With 5 bases clipped from V and 3 bases from J, the junction kept 7 bases outside the gene matches. Germline CDR1 is LNHDA and CDR2 is SQIVND (reference sequence). This CDR3 region has 15 residues. CDR3 sequence: CASSYQGGVNQPQHF. CDR3 in DNA: TGTGCCAGTAGTTATCAGGGGGGTGTCAATCAGCCCCAGCATTTT.

The CDR3 DNA sequence: TGCGCCAGCAGGGAGGAGGGGGATACGCAGTATTTT. It is translated as CASREEGDTQYF. The V call is TRBV10-1, the J call TRBJ2-3, with D possibly TRBD2 on 6 matching bases. CDR1 and CDR2 (germline): WNHNN, SYGVQD (reference sequence). Trimming cost V 6 bases and J 6 bases, with 10 bases left between them. There are 12 residues in the CDR3.

V gene TRBV7-2 combines with J gene TRBJ1-1; D remains ambiguous. This CDR3 comprises 15 residues. The V gene lost 5 bases and the J gene lost 0 bases, with 13 bases spanning the gap. Germline V gene data show CDR1 as SGHTA and CDR2 as FQGNSA. The CDR3 loop is CASSPQQIMNTEAFF. The DNA for the CDR3 is TGTGCCAGCAGCCCGCAACAGATCATGAACACTGAAGCTTTCTTT.

V usage is TRBV28 and J usage is TRBJ1-4; 7 bases are a match to TRBD1. This CDR3 is built from 14 residues. V trimming: 5 bases; J trimming: 3 bases; junction bases outside the gene matches: 3. The V gene's germline CDR1 is MDHEN and CDR2 SYDVKM. The DNA of the CDR3 is TGTGCCAGCAGTATACAGGGGTCTAATGAAAAACTGTTTTTT. It codes for CASSIQGSNEKLFF.

The count of this clone is one. This chain joins TRBV2 and TRBJ2-3; D gene ambiguous. CDR3 size: 14 residues. CDR1 and CDR2 from the germline V gene are SNHLY and FYNNEI. The germline V and J ends were trimmed by 0 bases and 4 bases, with 8 bases remaining between them. In nucleotides, the CDR3 is TGTGCCAGCAGTGAAGCATTGCTTTCAGATACGCAGTATTTT. It specifies CASSEALLSDTQYF.

This chain links TRBV19 with TRBJ2-5, with D perhaps matching TRBD1 (6 bases). This CDR3 region has 15 residues. Germline V gene data show CDR1 as LNHDA and CDR2 as SQIVND (reference sequence). The ends were cut back, 0 bases at V and 6 bases at J, with 14 bases in the middle. CDR3 in DNA: TGTGCCAGTAGTATAGATGGAGGCAGGGGAAAGACCCAGTACTTC. Translated: CASSIDGGRGKTQYF.

The genes are TRBV7-3 and TRBJ2-2; 8 bases match TRBD1. Per germline, CDR1 SGHTA and CDR2 FQGTGA. This CDR3 region has 16 residues. With 2 bases clipped from V and 5 bases from J, the junction kept 7 bases outside the gene matches. The CDR3 sequence: CASSLGQGPWTGELFF. In DNA, the CDR3 is TGTGCCAGCAGCTTAGGACAGGGCCCGTGGACCGGGGAGCTGTTTTTT.

The rearrangement uses TRBV18 and TRBJ2-6; 11 bases fit TRBD1. Per germline, CDR1 KGHSH and CDR2 LQKENI. Trimming at V came to 4 bases and at J to 3 bases, leaving 11 bases not matched to a gene. This CDR3 comprises 19 residues. The CDR3 is CASSLVPGQGVGGANVLTF. The CDR3 bases are TGTGCCAGCTCACTCGTCCCGGGACAGGGGGTCGGTGGGGCCAACGTCCTGACTTTC.

The rearrangement joins TRBV7-9 to TRBJ2-1, with 14 bases aligning to TRBD2. This CDR3 has 17 residues. V was pared by 8 bases and J by 8 bases, with 14 bases of the junction left unmatched. Per germline, CDR1 SEHNR and CDR2 FQNEAQ (reference sequence). Here the CDR3 reads CASCRSGLAGAGHEQFF. CDR3 sequence (DNA): TGTGCCAGCTGTCGATCGGGACTAGCGGGGGCAGGGCATGAGCAGTTCTTC.

The chain has TRBV10-2 and TRBJ2-2; 7 bases match TRBD1. The germline V gene has CDR1 WSHSY and CDR2 SAAADI. The J segment lost 8 bases and the V segment lost 2 bases, leaving 8 bases of the junction unmatched. The CDR3 has 15 residues. The CDR3 coding sequence is TGCGCCAGCAGTGAGCCGCCCACAGGGGTAGGGGAGCTGTTTTTT. This gives the protein CASSEPPTGVGELFF.